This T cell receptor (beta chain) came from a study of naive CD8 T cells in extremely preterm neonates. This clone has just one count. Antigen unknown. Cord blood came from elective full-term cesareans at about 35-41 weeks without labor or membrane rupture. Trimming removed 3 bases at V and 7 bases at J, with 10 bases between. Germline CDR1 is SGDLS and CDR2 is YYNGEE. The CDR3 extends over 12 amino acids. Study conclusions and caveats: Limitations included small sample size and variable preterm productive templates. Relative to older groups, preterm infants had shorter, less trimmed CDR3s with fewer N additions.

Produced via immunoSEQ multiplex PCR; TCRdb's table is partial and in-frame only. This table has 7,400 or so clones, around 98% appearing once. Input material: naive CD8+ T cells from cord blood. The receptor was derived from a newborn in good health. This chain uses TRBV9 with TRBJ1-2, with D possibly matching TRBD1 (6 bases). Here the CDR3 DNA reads TGTGCCAGCAGCGCACAGGGATCTGGCTACACCTTC. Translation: CASSAQGSGYTF.